This T cell receptor beta chain was profiled in a study of beta chain features in type 1 diabetes. Study at large: Sorted cells, 90 million to 130 million in number, were examined across all samples. Study-wide results and caveats: When Type 1 diabetes patients were examined, their TCRB CDR3s proved moderately but significantly shorter in all four CD4+ subsets. VDJ junctions sequenced from type 1 diabetes patients showed fewer insertions and more deletions.

This clone was detected a few times. Its specificity is unknown. Expressed TCRB transcripts got sequenced, as all isolated RNA was reverse transcribed. Assay: immunoSEQ multiplex PCR; the TCRdb copy retains only in-frame clones and omits some. The table has 600,000 to 750,000 clones, around 12% seen once. Sorting based on CD45RO/CCR7/CD25/CD127/CD95/CD27 separated CD4+ naive, central memory, regulatory and stem cell-like memory cells. The CDR3 extends over 13 amino acids. V was pared by 0 bases and J by 4 bases, with 5 bases between. Germline V gene sequence: CDR1 KGHSH, CDR2 LQKENI. This TCR derives from a man aged 25-45 years with type 1 diabetes. Material for sequencing was naive CD4+ T cells from blood. V is TRBV18 and J is TRBJ2-3; D is unresolved. The CDR3: CASSPPTADTQYF. The CDR3 coding sequence is TGTGCCAGCTCACCACCGACGGCAGATACGCAGTATTTT.